The present T cell receptor (beta chain) was sequenced within a study of T cell responses to AZD1222 COVID-19 vaccine. In the study overall: Pooled together were second doses at about 4 or about 12 weeks. Notes on the study in general: Two AZD1222 administrations were followed by greater Spike-specific TCR breadth and depth. Nearly half of unique spike-specific TCRs reportedly avoided B.1.351 and B.1.1.7 mutated regions. The study identified only five to seven AZD1222 recipients as seropositive at baseline.

Using immunoSEQ multiplex PCR, the repertoire was profiled, and TCRdb retains in-frame clones only, with some absent. The sample lists some 120,000 clones; more than 85% were seen once. On this clone itself: The antigen is undetermined.

This CDR3 has 15 amino acids. CDR1 and CDR2 from the germline V gene are SGHNT and YYREEE (reference sequence). The V segment lost 2 bases and the J segment 7 bases; nucleotides outside the gene matches: 6. The rearrangement joins TRBV5-4 to TRBJ1-1, with TRBD1 identical over 12 bases. The receptor was isolated from an adult in good health. This specimen was peripheral blood, taken on day 0 of AZD1222 vaccination. The CDR3 sequence is CASSFPGQGAVEAFF. Written as DNA, the CDR3 is TGTGCCAGCAGCTTTCCGGGACAGGGGGCAGTTGAAGCTTTCTTT.